This TCR beta chain derives from a study of blood T cell repertoires in COVID-19. About the research overall: Acute and convalescent COVID-19 samples came from the United States, Italy and Spain. PBMCs, B-cell-depleted T cells, or T cells were the source of the cDNA or gDNA that made up the material.

Original analysis: Quantification of nucleated cells was approximated via reference gene primer amplification. The assay was immunoSEQ multiplex PCR, and TCRdb's table has in-frame clones only and misses some. V, J and clone size are those of that table, while D and trimming were read from the DNA. The table has approximately 340,000 clones, roughly 86% seen once. Germline V gives CDR1 SGDLS, CDR2 YYNGEE. This CDR3 has 14 residues. Unmatched junction bases numbered 0, after V lost 2 bases and J lost 1 base. Seattle patients were enrolled during active infection and followed longitudinally. As regards this clone: This same CDR3 is encoded by further DNA sequences in the sample.

The chain joins TRBV9 to TRBJ1-1, with TRBD1 matching 9 bases. This sequence was found in a man aged 25 to 40 with COVID-19, enrolled during active disease. Sequencing was done on a sample of peripheral blood. The CDR3 nucleotides read TGTGCCAGCAGCGTGGGACAGGGGAACACTGAAGCTTTCTTT. It is translated as CASSVGQGNTEAFF.